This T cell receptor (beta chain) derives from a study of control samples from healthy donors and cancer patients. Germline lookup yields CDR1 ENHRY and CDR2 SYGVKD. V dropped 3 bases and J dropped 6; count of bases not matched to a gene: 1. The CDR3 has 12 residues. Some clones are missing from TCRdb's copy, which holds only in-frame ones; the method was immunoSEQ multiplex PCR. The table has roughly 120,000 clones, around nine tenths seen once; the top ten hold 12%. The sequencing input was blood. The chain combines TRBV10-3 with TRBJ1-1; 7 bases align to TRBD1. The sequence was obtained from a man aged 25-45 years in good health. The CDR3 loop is CAISDRGPEAFF. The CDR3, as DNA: TGTGCCATCAGTGATAGGGGGCCTGAAGCTTTCTTT.